Listed here are 32 T cell receptor beta chains from one sample, sequenced in a study of T cell responses to AZD1222 COVID-19 vaccine. Repertoires were generated with immunoSEQ multiplex PCR, while TCRdb's copy carries only in-frame clones and drops some. The table includes about 110,000 clones, about 92% detected once. The material was peripheral blood, obtained on day 0 of AZD1222 vaccination. All receptors come from an adult in good health.

V usage is TRBV28 and J usage is TRBJ2-7; 7 positions match TRBD2. This CDR3 is built from 18 residues. V shed 5 bases and J 3 bases; nucleotides not matched to a gene: 19. Germline V gene lookup returns CDR1 MDHEN and CDR2 SYDVKM. CDR3 coding DNA: TGTGCCAGCAGTACGAGGCCCGGGAGGCCAGGACGAGTCTACGAGCAGTACTTC. Translating gives CASSTRPGRPGRVYEQYF.

The genes are TRBV5-3 and TRBJ1-5; D not resolved. TRBV5-3 is recorded as an ORF, its role being uncertain. The CDR3 totals 18 residues. The V end lost 2 bases, the J end lost 0 bases, and 18 bases lay between the germline ends. The CDR3 is CARSFSGPDQFSNQPQHF. As DNA, the CDR3 is TGTGCCAGAAGCTTTTCGGGCCCCGATCAATTTAGCAATCAGCCCCAGCATTTT.

The CDR3 spells CASSLMGSKNIQYF. The CDR3 DNA is TGTGCCAGCAGTTTAATGGGGTCCAAAAACATTCAGTACTTC. The chain carries TRBV27 and TRBJ2-4; D unresolved. The CDR3 totals 14 residues. Trimming left V 2 bases short and J 2 bases short, with 7 bases between. Germline V lookup: CDR1 MNHEY, CDR2 SMNVEV (reference sequence).

This chain links TRBV4-2 with TRBJ1-5; 8 nucleotides match TRBD1. Germline assignment: CDR1 LGHNA and CDR2 YNFKEQ. The CDR3 has 15 amino acids. The V segment lost 3 bases and the J segment 7 bases; nucleotides outside the gene matches: 8. The CDR3 spells CASSQFQGAEQPQHF. As DNA, the CDR3 is TGTGCCAGCAGCCAGTTTCAGGGGGCGGAACAGCCCCAGCATTTT.

The V gene is TRBV18, the J gene TRBJ1-2; D perhaps matches TRBD1 (5 bases). Germline values: CDR1 KGHSH, CDR2 LQKENI. The CDR3 contains 13 residues. V lost 6 bases to trimming and J lost 8 bases, with 16 bases between them. CDR3 nucleotide sequence: TGTGCCAGCTCCCGGGACTCCGAGGTCGGCTACACCTTC. Encoded protein: CASSRDSEVGYTF. Full variable domain (remainder filled in from reference TRBV18 and TRBJ1-2): NAGVMQNPRHLVRRRGQEARLRCSPMKGHSHVYWYRQLPEEGLKFMVYLQKENIIDESGMPKERFSAEFPKEGPSILRIQQVVRGDSAAYFCASSRDSEVGYTFGSGTRLTVV.

The rearrangement joins TRBV5-1 to TRBJ2-3; TRBD2 matches 13 bases. CDR1 SGHRS and CDR2 YFSETQ come from the germline V gene. The CDR3 spans 17 residues. J was trimmed by 4 bases and V by 5 bases; bases with no gene match: 10. CDR3 sequence reads: CASSHTGTSGVADTQYF. The CDR3 DNA sequence: TGCGCCAGCAGTCACACCGGGACTAGCGGGGTAGCAGATACGCAGTATTTT.

The rearrangement joins TRBV27 to TRBJ2-2, with TRBD1 matching 9 bases. Germline assignment: CDR1 MNHEY and CDR2 SMNVEV (reference sequence). The CDR3 totals 15 residues. The V and J ends lost 5 bases and 5 bases, in that order; junction bases with no gene match: 6. The CDR3 region is CASSPRDRGTGELFF. The CDR3 DNA reads TGTGCCAGCAGTCCGAGAGACAGGGGGACCGGGGAGCTGTTTTTT.

The chain uses TRBV25-1 and TRBJ1-2; the D gene is possibly TRBD1 (6 bases). Germline CDR1 reads MGHDK; CDR2 reads SYGVNS. V lost 6 bases, J lost 3 bases, and 11 bases lay in between. CDR3 length: 13 residues. The CDR3, as DNA: TGTGCCAGCAGCCGGACAGTAGACTATGGCTACACCTTC. This translates into CASSRTVDYGYTF.

The V and J genes are TRBV7-2 and TRBJ2-4; 13 positions agree with TRBD2. Germline trimming cut 1 base from V and 5 bases from J; bases unmatched to any gene: 5. There are 17 residues in the CDR3. Looked up from germline, CDR1 is SGHTA and CDR2 is FQGNSA. CDR3 sequence reads: CASSLVGTSGTQNIQYF. In DNA form, the CDR3 reads TGTGCCAGCAGCTTAGTGGGGACTAGCGGGACCCAAAACATTCAGTACTTC. The entire variable domain, with the rest obtained from reference TRBV7-2 and TRBJ2-4, is as follows: GAGVSQSPSNKVTEKGKDVELRCDPISGHTALYWYRQSLGQGLEFLIYFQGNSAPDKSGLPSDRFSAERTGGSVSTLTIQRTQQEDSAVYLCASSLVGTSGTQNIQYFGAGTRLSVL.

This clone was detected only once. The chain links TRBV19 to TRBJ1-2, with D tentatively TRBD1 (5 bases). This CDR3 is built from 13 residues. The germline V gene encodes CDR1 LNHDA and CDR2 SQIVND (reference sequence). The V gene lost 1 base and the J gene lost 7 bases, with 10 bases spanning the gap. CDR3 sequence (DNA): TGTGCCAGTAGTATAGGAGGGGAGGCTGGCTACACCTTC. It codes for CASSIGGEAGYTF.

This rearrangement joins TRBV3-1 (or the pseudogene TRBV3-2) to TRBJ1-1, with no clear D. This CDR3 comprises 12 residues. From germline, CDR1 is LGHDT and CDR2 YNNKEL (reference sequence). Trimming cost V 1 base and J 3 bases, with 3 bases left between them. DNA of the CDR3: TGTGCCAGCAGCCAAGGCTACACTGAAGCTTTCTTT. Amino acids: CASSQGYTEAFF.

V and J are TRBV2 and TRBJ1-6; 7 positions agree with TRBD1. Germline-derived CDR1 and CDR2 are SNHLY and FYNNEI. The CDR3 extends over 13 amino acids. V was clipped by 9 bases and J by 9 bases; unmatched bases: 8. This chain's CDR3 is CASQKQGGSPLHF. The CDR3 DNA follows: TGTGCCAGTCAGAAGCAGGGGGGTTCACCCCTCCACTTT.

The V gene is TRBV5-6, the J gene TRBJ1-6; 7 bases line up with TRBD1. J lost 10 bases, V lost 4 bases, and 11 bases had no gene match. Germline V gene sequence: CDR1 SGHDT, CDR2 YYEEEE. This CDR3 has 15 amino acids. CDR3 DNA: TGTGCCAGCAGCCGTGGGACAGCTCCCCTGTCACCCCTCCACTTT. Amino acids: CASSRGTAPLSPLHF. The full variable domain, rest sourced from reference TRBV5-6 and TRBJ1-6, is DAGVTQSPTHLIKTRGQQVTLRCSPKSGHDTVSWYQQALGQGPQFIFQYYEEEERQRGNFPDRFSGHQFPNYSSELNVNALLLGDSALYLCASSRGTAPLSPLHFGNGTRLTVT.

The chain couples TRBV29-1 to TRBJ2-3; D unresolved. Germline-derived CDR1 and CDR2 are SQVTM and ANQGSEA. The CDR3 extends over 13 amino acids. V lost 3 bases, J lost 1 base, and 8 bases lay in between. CDR3 sequence reads: CSVDRVGTDTQYF. For the CDR3, the DNA is TGCAGCGTTGATAGGGTGGGCACAGATACGCAGTATTTT.

The sample holds a few counts of this clone. Here the CDR3 reads CASSQSARRSYEQYF. The DNA for the CDR3 is TGCGCCAGCAGTCAATCCGCCAGGAGGAGTTACGAGCAGTACTTC. V usage is TRBV23-1 and J usage is TRBJ2-7, with D possibly being TRBD2 (5 bases). TRBV23-1 is known as an ORF, though its function is uncertain. The CDR3 spans 15 residues. V lost 0 bases, J lost 4 bases, and 13 bases lay in between.

The DNA for the CDR3 is TGTGCCAGCAGCTCCCACCTGGGACAGTTGACAATGAACACTGAAGCTTTCTTT. Residues: CASSSHLGQLTMNTEAFF. V gene TRBV7-2 combines with J gene TRBJ1-1, with 7 nucleotides matching TRBD1. CDR3 length: 18 residues. J lost 0 bases, V lost 4 bases, and 14 bases had no gene match. The germline V gene has CDR1 SGHTA and CDR2 FQGNSA.

DNA for the CDR3: TGCGCCAGCAGCCAAACCGGGACAGAACCCTATCAGCCCCAGCATTTT. Its translation is CASSQTGTEPYQPQHF. J is TRBJ1-5 and V is TRBV4-3, with 7 bases identical to TRBD1. Germline V CDR1 and CDR2: LGHNA, YSLEER. The CDR3 has 16 amino acids. The ends lost 2 bases at V and 5 bases at J; junction bases unmatched: 9.

The rearrangement links TRBV15 to TRBJ2-5; D is perhaps TRBD1 or TRBD2 (5 bases each). There are 15 residues in the CDR3. V dropped 0 bases and J dropped 1 base, with 9 bases sitting between them. The germline CDR1 and CDR2 sequences are LNHNV and YYDKDF (reference sequence). The CDR3 DNA reads as TGTGCCACCAGCAGAGATCTGGGGGTCCAAGAGACCCAGTACTTC. This sequence encodes CATSRDLGVQETQYF.

This clone has a single count. The chain uses TRBV30 and TRBJ1-1; D is unclear. V lost 0 bases, J lost 0 bases, and 8 bases lay in between. From germline, CDR1 is GTSNPN and CDR2 SVGIG (reference sequence). This CDR3 comprises 14 residues. The chain's CDR3 is CAWSVLSMNTEAFF. As DNA, the CDR3 is TGTGCCTGGAGTGTACTAAGTATGAACACTGAAGCTTTCTTT.

V is TRBV6-5 and J is TRBJ1-1, with TRBD1 identical over 8 bases. Germline assignment: CDR1 MNHEY and CDR2 SVGAGI. Germline trimming cut 6 bases from V and 0 bases from J; bases unmatched to any gene: 6. This CDR3 spans 15 amino acids. The CDR3 DNA reads TGTGCCAGCAGCCCAGGGGGCTCCATGAACACTGAAGCTTTCTTT. Translation: CASSPGGSMNTEAFF.

The chain carries TRBV7-8 and TRBJ2-1, with TRBD2 matching 9 bases. This CDR3 is built from 13 residues. The germline gives CDR1 SGHVS, CDR2 FQNEAQ. After removal of 8 bases from V and 6 bases from J, the junction contained 5 bases not matched to a gene. CDR3 in amino acids: CASFGSGSNEQFF. Written as DNA, the CDR3 is TGTGCCAGCTTTGGTAGCGGGAGCAATGAGCAGTTCTTC.

A single count supports this clone. CDR3 sequence: CASSPTGGRSYEQYF. In nucleotides, the CDR3 is TGTGCCAGCAGCCCAACTGGGGGGCGTTCCTACGAGCAGTACTTC. The genes are TRBV7-3 and TRBJ2-7; D may be TRBD1 or TRBD2 (6 bases each). Trimming cost V 5 bases and J 1 base, with 15 bases left between them. Germline V gives CDR1 SGHTA, CDR2 FQGTGA. The CDR3 consists of 15 residues.

The rearrangement links TRBV19 to TRBJ1-2; D unclear. The V end was cut by 4 bases, the J end by 5 bases, with 17 bases between. The CDR3 extends over 15 amino acids. Germline-derived CDR1 and CDR2 are LNHDA and SQIVND (reference sequence). In nucleotides, the CDR3 is TGTGCCAGTAGTAAAGCGCCAGAGAGGAGATATGGCTACACCTTC. As protein: CASSKAPERRYGYTF.

The rearrangement links TRBV2 to TRBJ2-3; the D gene is possibly TRBD2 (6 bases). Germline CDR1 reads SNHLY; CDR2 reads FYNNEI. This CDR3 has 15 residues. The ends were cut back, 6 bases at V and 2 bases at J, with 15 bases in the middle. The CDR3 sequence: CASRGEGGATDTQYF. The CDR3, as DNA: TGTGCCAGCAGGGGGGAAGGCGGGGCCACAGATACGCAGTATTTT.

The chain employs TRBV5-1 and TRBJ2-7; tentative D call: TRBD2 (5 bases). V was cut by 0 bases and J by 4 bases, with 20 bases left in between. Germline V gives CDR1 SGHRS, CDR2 YFSETQ. CDR3 size: 17 residues. The CDR3 loop is CASSLAQAGGRPYEQYF. CDR3 nucleotide sequence: TGCGCCAGCAGCTTGGCCCAGGCGGGCGGCCGCCCGTACGAGCAGTACTTC. The whole variable domain, filled in from reference TRBV5-1 and TRBJ2-7, reads KAGVTQTPRYLIKTRGQQVTLSCSPISGHRSVSWYQQTPGQGLQFLFEYFSETQRNKGNFPGRFSGRQFSNSRSEMNVSTLELGDSALYLCASSLAQAGGRPYEQYFGPGTRLTVT.

This clone appeared once. V gene TRBV11-3 combines with J gene TRBJ1-3; possible D gene TRBD1, 6 bases. Between the trimmed V and J ends, which lost 1 base and 3 bases, there was a span of 13 bases. Per the germline V gene, CDR1 is SGHNT and CDR2 is YENEEA. The CDR3 has 16 amino acids. CDR3 amino acids: CASSLAWTDFGNTIYF. In DNA form, the CDR3 reads TGTGCCAGCAGCTTAGCATGGACAGATTTTGGAAACACCATATATTTT. The full variable domain, in which reference TRBV11-3 and TRBJ1-3 provide the parts outside the CDR3, is EAGVVQSPRYKIIEKKQPVAFWCNPISGHNTLYWYLQNLGQGPELLIRYENEEAVDDSQLPKDRFSAERLKGVDSTLKIQPAELGDSAVYLCASSLAWTDFGNTIYFGEGSWLTVV.

This clone was recorded only once. The V and J genes are TRBV15 and TRBJ1-5, with a weak D call TRBD1 (5 bases). Trimming removed 3 bases from V and 4 bases from J, with 10 bases in between. Germline V gene data show CDR1 as LNHNV and CDR2 as YYDKDF (reference sequence). The CDR3 totals 14 residues. The CDR3 here is CATSSGTLNQPQHF. The CDR3 coding sequence is TGTGCCACCAGCAGCGGGACCCTTAATCAGCCCCAGCATTTT.

The chain carries TRBV6-5 and TRBJ2-6; D may be TRBD1 (5 bases). In germline, CDR1 is MNHEY, CDR2 SVGAGI. The CDR3 has 13 residues. With 8 bases removed from V and 4 bases from J, the gap between germline ends came to 9 bases. CDR3 sequence reads: CASSGSGANVLTF. Here the CDR3 DNA reads TGTGCCAGCTCAGGGTCCGGGGCCAACGTCCTGACTTTC.

The J gene is TRBJ2-7, the V gene TRBV9; 7 nucleotides line up with TRBD2. This CDR3 is 15 amino acids long. The V segment lost 2 bases and the J segment 2 bases; nucleotides outside the gene matches: 7. Looked up from germline, CDR1 is SGDLS and CDR2 is YYNGEE. The CDR3, as DNA: TGTGCCAGCAGCGTCGGCGGCGGGAGCCCCTACGAGCAGTACTTC. This sequence encodes CASSVGGGSPYEQYF.

The chain links TRBV6-6 to TRBJ2-7, with 11 positions matching TRBD2. With V trimmed by 9 bases and J by 4 bases, 11 bases remained unmatched. The CDR3 covers 15 residues. From germline, CDR1 is MNHNY and CDR2 SVGAGI (reference sequence). CDR3 in DNA: TGTGCCAGTTCCACCGGGACTAGCGGCTTATACGAGCAGTACTTC. Translation gives CASSTGTSGLYEQYF.

V usage is TRBV6-2 or TRBV6-3 and J usage is TRBJ2-3; no clear D. CDR1 and CDR2 from the germline V gene are MNHEY and SVGEGT. The ends were cut back, 2 bases at V and 3 bases at J, with 6 bases in the middle. The CDR3 covers 13 residues. CDR3 sequence: CASSYDETDTQYF. Here the CDR3 DNA reads TGTGCCAGCAGTTACGATGAAACAGATACGCAGTATTTT.

This chain joins TRBV6-5 and TRBJ1-5, with D maybe TRBD1 (5 bases). This CDR3 region has 13 residues. Germline-derived CDR1 and CDR2 are MNHEY and SVGAGI. Trimming left V 10 bases short and J 5 bases short, with 15 bases between. CDR3 sequence reads: CATDWMGDQPQHF. CDR3 bases: TGTGCCACCGACTGGATGGGGGATCAGCCCCAGCATTTT.